One and the same sample provided the 27 T cell receptor beta chains below, sequenced in a study of blood T cell repertoires in COVID-19. Data came from immunoSEQ multiplex PCR; TCRdb stores just in-frame clones and leaves some out. The sample carries more than 85,000 clones, roughly 86% recorded once. Sequenced sample: peripheral blood. Receptors originate from a man in his fifties with active or convalescent COVID-19.

Only a few counts were recorded for this clone. The chain recombines TRBV2 with TRBJ2-1; D possibly corresponds to TRBD2 (5 bases). The length of the CDR3 is 14 residues. V was trimmed by 6 bases and J by 12 bases, leaving 21 bases between them. In germline, CDR1 is SNHLY, CDR2 FYNNEI. Here the CDR3 DNA reads TGTGCCAGCAGGCCGAGACTACTAGATCCATCGCAGTTCTTC. It is translated as CASRPRLLDPSQFF.

This clone was seen more than once but under ten times. The V gene is TRBV6-1, the J gene TRBJ1-2; no firm D call. Trimming pared 0 bases from V and 7 bases from J, leaving 9 bases between. Germline V gene data show CDR1 as MNHNS and CDR2 as SASEGT. The CDR3 runs 13 residues. The CDR3 region is CASSEARVGGYTF. In DNA, the CDR3 is TGTGCCAGCAGTGAAGCGAGGGTGGGTGGCTACACCTTC.

V usage is TRBV7-2 and J usage is TRBJ1-6; the D gene is possibly TRBD1 (5 bases). Per germline, CDR1 SGHTA and CDR2 FQGNSA. There are 14 residues in the CDR3. Trimming pared 11 bases from V and 8 bases from J, leaving 19 bases between. CDR3 residues: CALRGIGVDSPLHF. The CDR3 DNA follows: TGTGCCCTAAGGGGCATAGGGGTGGATTCACCCCTCCACTTT.

The chain carries TRBV5-1 and TRBJ2-5; 10 nucleotides match TRBD1. CDR1 and CDR2 from the germline V gene are SGHRS and YFSETQ. The CDR3 is made up of 14 amino acids. V shed 3 bases and J 7 bases; nucleotides not matched to a gene: 6. CDR3 bases: TGCGCCAGCAGCTCGGGGACAGGGGTGGGGACCCAGTACTTC. Encoded protein: CASSSGTGVGTQYF.

The chain links TRBV6-1 to TRBJ1-1; D is uncertain. Germline V gene sequence: CDR1 MNHNS, CDR2 SASEGT. The V end lost 0 bases, the J end lost 1 base, and 6 bases lay between the germline ends. This CDR3 is built from 14 residues. The CDR3 here is CASSEAQANTEAFF. In DNA, the CDR3 is TGTGCCAGCAGTGAAGCCCAGGCGAACACTGAAGCTTTCTTT.

The table lists this clone with a few counts. The chain couples TRBV9 to TRBJ1-1; maybe TRBD1 (5 bases). The CDR3 sequence is 14 residues long. The germline V and J ends were trimmed by 3 bases and 5 bases, with 14 bases remaining between them. Germline-derived CDR1 and CDR2 are SGDLS and YYNGEE. The DNA of the CDR3 is TGTGCCAGCAGCGCCGCAGGGTCTACTACTGAAGCTTTCTTT. Translation gives CASSAAGSTTEAFF.

This clone is a singleton in its sample. The gene calls are TRBV11-3 and TRBJ1-2; unclear D gene. Trimming pared 2 bases from V and 4 bases from J, leaving 8 bases between. CDR3 length: 13 residues. In germline, CDR1 is SGHNT, CDR2 YENEEA. The chain's CDR3 is CASSLNTSYGYTF. The CDR3 bases are TGTGCCAGCAGCTTAAACACCAGCTATGGCTACACCTTC.

CDR3: CASSPPNRDSNQPQHF. CDR3 nucleotide sequence: TGTGCCAGCTCACCACCAAACAGGGATAGCAATCAGCCCCAGCATTTT. The rearrangement joins TRBV18 to TRBJ1-5; maybe TRBD1 (6 bases). The CDR3 length is 16 residues. V was trimmed by 0 bases and J by 0 bases, leaving 9 bases between them. Germline-derived CDR1 and CDR2 are KGHSH and LQKENI.

The CDR3 reads CASSLGQQNTEAFF. DNA of the CDR3: TGTGCCAGCTCACTGGGACAGCAGAACACTGAAGCTTTCTTT. This chain uses TRBV18 with TRBJ1-1; 7 bases are shared with TRBD1. The CDR3 extends over 14 amino acids. Per the germline V gene, CDR1 is KGHSH and CDR2 is LQKENI. The J segment lost 1 base and the V segment lost 4 bases, leaving 3 bases of the junction unmatched.

CDR3 DNA: TGTGCCATCGGCAAATCTGAACAGGGTAGCGATGAGCAGTTCTTC. Its translation is CAIGKSEQGSDEQFF. V gene TRBV10-3 combines with J gene TRBJ2-1; TRBD1 might be the D (6 bases). Trimming shortened V by 8 bases and J by 8 bases, and 22 bases separated the two germline ends. The CDR3 spans 15 residues. CDR1 and CDR2 (germline): ENHRY, SYGVKD.

A few counts support this clone. The chain joins TRBV7-8 to TRBJ2-7, with unresolved D. The V end lost 2 bases, the J end lost 5 bases, and 10 bases lay between the germline ends. This CDR3 has 13 amino acids. Germline V gene lookup returns CDR1 SGHVS and CDR2 FQNEAQ. The CDR3 reads CASSLPQVDEQYF. The CDR3 bases are TGTGCCAGCAGCTTACCACAAGTTGACGAGCAGTACTTC.

This chain connects TRBV5-5 to TRBJ1-1; maybe TRBD1 (5 bases). V was pared by 2 bases and J by 1 base, with 6 bases between. CDR3 length: 13 amino acids. Germline V lookup: CDR1 SGHKS, CDR2 YYEKEE (reference sequence). CDR3 sequence: CASSLQENTEAFF. The CDR3 DNA sequence: TGTGCCAGCAGCTTACAGGAGAACACTGAAGCTTTCTTT.

The gene calls are TRBV6-5 and TRBJ2-5; 9 nucleotides match TRBD1. This CDR3 is built from 14 residues. Trimming removed 6 bases from V and 5 bases from J; junction bases left unmatched: 7. From germline, CDR1 is MNHEY and CDR2 SVGAGI. CDR3 sequence reads: CASSLQGAIETQYF. DNA of the CDR3: TGTGCCAGCAGCTTACAGGGGGCAATCGAGACCCAGTACTTC.

The chain uses TRBV7-2 and TRBJ1-5; no definite D call. Germline V gene sequence: CDR1 SGHTA, CDR2 FQGNSA. CDR3 length: 15 residues. V was clipped by 2 bases and J by 8 bases, with 16 bases between them. Here the CDR3 DNA reads TGTGCCAGCAGCTTACTTTCACGGGCCGGGGAGCCCCAGCATTTT. It is translated as CASSLLSRAGEPQHF.

The chain couples TRBV27 to TRBJ2-6, with 9 bases aligning to TRBD2. Germline CDR1 reads MNHEY; CDR2 reads SMNVEV (reference sequence). This CDR3 region has 19 residues. V lost 6 bases and J lost 0; bases outside the gene matches: 12. The CDR3, as DNA: TGTGCCAGCAGACACACTCCCGGACTAGCGAGCTCTGGGGCCAACGTCCTGACTTTC. It specifies CASRHTPGLASSGANVLTF.

The V call is TRBV3-1 (or the pseudogene TRBV3-2), the J call TRBJ2-1; 13 bases are shared with TRBD2. After removal of 1 base from V and 12 bases from J, the junction contained 3 bases not matched to a gene. This CDR3 has 14 amino acids. Germline V gene sequence: CDR1 LGHDT, CDR2 YNNKEL (reference sequence). The CDR3 coding sequence is TGTGCCAGCAGCCAAGGACTAGCGGGGGGTGGGCAGTTCTTC. As protein: CASSQGLAGGGQFF.

The chain has TRBV19 and TRBJ1-6; 8 positions match TRBD1. This CDR3 has 12 amino acids. The J segment lost 6 bases and the V segment lost 9 bases, leaving 1 base of the junction unmatched. Germline V CDR1 and CDR2: LNHDA, SQIVND (reference sequence). CDR3 region: CASDRGNSPLHF. For the CDR3, the DNA is TGTGCCAGCGACAGGGGTAATTCACCCCTCCACTTT.

This sequence joins TRBV28 and TRBJ1-5; D remains ambiguous. From germline, CDR1 is MDHEN and CDR2 SYDVKM. The CDR3 has 11 residues. V lost 6 bases, J lost 4 bases, and 4 bases lay in between. CDR3 coding DNA: TGTGCCAGCAGCGCGAATCAGCCCCAGCATTTT. Translation: CASSANQPQHF.

The V call is TRBV7-8, the J call TRBJ2-1; a possible D gene is TRBD2 (5 bases). This CDR3 is built from 15 residues. Trimming left V 3 bases short and J 1 base short, with 10 bases between. The germline gives CDR1 SGHVS, CDR2 FQNEAQ. CDR3 in DNA: TGTGCCAGCAGCTTTCGGGGAGCATCCTACAATGAGCAGTTCTTC. Its translation is CASSFRGASYNEQFF.

In its sample, this clone was seen a few times. The chain couples TRBV3-1 (or the pseudogene TRBV3-2) to TRBJ1-2, with D perhaps TRBD1 (5 bases). The germline gives CDR1 LGHDT, CDR2 YNNKEL (reference sequence). V lost 0 bases and J 4 bases, leaving 9 bases between the germline ends. The CDR3 sequence is 14 residues long. CDR3 nucleotides: TGTGCCAGCAGCCAAGACAGGGCTTCCTATGGCTACACCTTC. Protein sequence: CASSQDRASYGYTF.

The rearrangement joins TRBV10-3 to TRBJ2-7, with 8 bases lining up with TRBD1. CDR3 length: 16 residues. The germline CDR1 and CDR2 sequences are ENHRY and SYGVKD. The V gene end was trimmed by 0 bases and the J gene end by 3 bases; junction bases not matched to a gene: 7. The CDR3 sequence is CAISESTAGGLYEQYV. CDR3 coding DNA: TGTGCCATCAGTGAGTCGACGGCAGGGGGCCTCTACGAGCAGTACGTC.

V gene TRBV28 combines with J gene TRBJ1-2; 8 nucleotides align to TRBD1. CDR1 is MDHEN and CDR2 is SYDVKM in the germline V gene. This CDR3 is 15 amino acids long. V was clipped by 2 bases and J by 3 bases; unmatched bases: 5. CDR3 bases: TGTGCCAGCAGTTTACCAACAGGGGGTTACTATGGCTACACCTTC. It specifies CASSLPTGGYYGYTF.

The J gene is TRBJ2-2, the V gene TRBV5-5, with 7 bases fitting TRBD1. Trimming removed 0 bases from V and 4 bases from J; junction bases left unmatched: 0. The germline CDR1 and CDR2 sequences are SGHKS and YYEKEE (reference sequence). The CDR3 is 14 amino acids. The CDR3 region is CASSLAGGTGELFF. The CDR3 nucleotides read TGTGCCAGCAGCTTGGCAGGGGGCACCGGGGAGCTGTTTTTT.

The CDR3: CASSHTGTGGKNTIYF. The CDR3 nucleotides are TGTGCCAGCAGCCATACCGGGACAGGGGGGAAAAACACCATATATTTT. The V gene is TRBV7-7, the J gene TRBJ1-3; 11 bases fit TRBD1. Trimming at V came to 5 bases and at J to 6 bases, leaving 9 bases not matched to a gene. This CDR3 is 16 amino acids long. Looked up from germline, CDR1 is SSHAT and CDR2 is FNYEAQ (reference sequence).

This clone was observed a single time. The V and J genes are TRBV5-1 and TRBJ2-1, with 7 positions matching TRBD1. Germline loops: CDR1 SGHRS, CDR2 YFSETQ. With 4 bases clipped from V and 5 bases from J, the junction kept 9 bases outside the gene matches. The CDR3 covers 15 residues. CDR3 sequence (DNA): TGCGCCAGCAGCATCTCGACAGGGTCCCACAATGAGCAGTTCTTC. Amino acid sequence: CASSISTGSHNEQFF.

The chain couples TRBV11-2 to TRBJ2-3; D unresolved. The CDR3 length is 13 residues. Trimming left V 3 bases short and J 4 bases short, with 8 bases between. Germline V gene sequence: CDR1 SGHAT, CDR2 FQNNGV. The CDR3 bases are TGTGCCAGCAGCTTGTCGTCGTCAGATACGCAGTATTTT. It is translated as CASSLSSSDTQYF. Variable domain in full (rest from reference TRBV11-2 and TRBJ2-3): EAGVAQSPRYKIIEKRQSVAFWCNPISGHATLYWYQQILGQGPKLLIQFQNNGVVDDSQLPKDRFSAERLKGVDSTLKIQPAKLEDSAVYLCASSLSSSDTQYFGPGTRLTVL.

The genes are TRBV28 and TRBJ1-6, with TRBD1 matching over 7 bases. The CDR3 contains 14 residues. Germline V gives CDR1 MDHEN, CDR2 SYDVKM. J gave up 6 bases and V 5 bases, and 4 bases lay outside the gene matches. CDR3 residues: CASSAGTVNSPLHF. The DNA for the CDR3 is TGTGCCAGCAGTGCGGGGACAGTTAATTCACCCCTCCACTTT. Drawing the rest from reference TRBV28 and TRBJ1-6, the complete variable domain is DVKVTQSSRYLVKRTGEKVFLECVQDMDHENMFWYRQDPGLGLRLIYFSYDVKMKEKGDIPEGYSVSREKKERFSLILESASTNQTSMYLCASSAGTVNSPLHFGNGTRLTVT.